This T cell receptor beta chain was observed in a study of blood T cell repertoires in COVID-19. Study information: Sample material is recorded as cDNA or gDNA derived from T cells, B-cell-depleted T cells, or PBMCs.

Per the original methods: Reference gene primer amplification gave nucleated cell count estimates. Only in-frame clones appear in the TCRdb table, and some are missing; sequencing was by immunoSEQ multiplex PCR. Clonal size and the V and J genes are those of that table, whereas D and trimming came from the DNA. This sample carries 200,000 to 250,000 clones, about nine tenths of them seen once, and the ten largest clones take 2.5% to 3.5%. The CDR3 consists of 16 residues. Germline CDR1 reads SNHLY; CDR2 reads FYNNEI. Trimming took 6 bases from V and 3 from J, leaving 15 bases between them. The chain carries TRBV2 and TRBJ1-6, with D unresolved. The sample was peripheral blood. The sequence was collected from an older woman with acute or convalescent COVID-19. CDR3 loop: CASRGVVVDYNSPLHF. Here the CDR3 DNA reads TGTGCCAGCAGGGGAGTAGTTGTAGACTATAATTCACCCCTCCACTTT. The whole variable domain, remainder taken from reference TRBV2 and TRBJ1-6, is EPEVTQTPSHQVTQMGQEVILRCVPISNHLYFYWYRQILGQKVEFLVSFYNNEISEKSEIFDDQFSVERPDGSNFTLKIRSTKLEDSAMYFCASRGVVVDYNSPLHFGNGTRLTVT.